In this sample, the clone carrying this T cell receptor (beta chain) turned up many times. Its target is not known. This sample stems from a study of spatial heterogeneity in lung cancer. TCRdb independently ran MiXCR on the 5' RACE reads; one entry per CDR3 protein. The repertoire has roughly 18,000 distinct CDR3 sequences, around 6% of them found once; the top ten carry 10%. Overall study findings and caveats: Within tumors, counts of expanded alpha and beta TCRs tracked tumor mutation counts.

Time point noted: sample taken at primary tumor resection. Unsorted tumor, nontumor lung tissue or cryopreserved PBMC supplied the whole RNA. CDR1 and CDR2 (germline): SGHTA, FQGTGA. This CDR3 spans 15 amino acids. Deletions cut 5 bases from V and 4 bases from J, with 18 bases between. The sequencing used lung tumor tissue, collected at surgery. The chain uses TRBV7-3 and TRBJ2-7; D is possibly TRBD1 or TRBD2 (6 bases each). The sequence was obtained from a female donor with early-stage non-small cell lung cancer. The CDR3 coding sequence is TGTGCCAGCAGCCTGGGACCGGGGGCTCCTTACGAGCAGTACTTC. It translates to CASSLGPGAPYEQYF.